The rows below give T cell receptor beta chains drawn from one sample of a study of blood T cell repertoires in COVID-19. Here immunoSEQ multiplex PCR was the method, and the copy in TCRdb shows in-frame clones only, minus some. The sample records 200,000 to 250,000 clones, approximately 84% being singletons. The sample was PBMCs or T cells enriched from blood (not recorded which). The receptors come from a man in his sixties who had recovered from COVID-19. CDR3s include the opening cysteine and the closing phenylalanine or tryptophan. The D gene is left open where the match is weak. Clone size is stated in some rows and not others, as once, few, many or a class when expanded.

d_call	v_call	j_call	clone_size	cdr3_aa	cdr3_nt
-	TRBV9	TRBJ2-1	-	CASRDKGPVNEQFF	TGTGCCAGCAGAGATAAGGGGCCCGTCAATGAGCAGTTCTTC
-	TRBV5-6	TRBJ1-4	-	CASSFSGIRTNEKLFF	TGTGCCAGCAGCTTTTCAGGGATCAGGACTAATGAAAAACTGTTTTTT
TRBD1	TRBV19	TRBJ2-2	once	CASSVDRDTGELFF	TGTGCCAGTAGTGTCGACAGGGACACCGGGGAGCTGTTTTTT
-	TRBV2	TRBJ1-4	-	CASSVQINEKLFF	TGTGCCAGCAGTGTCCAGATTAATGAAAAACTGTTTTTT
-	TRBV19	TRBJ1-2	-	CASSSFRTDENYGYTF	TGTGCCAGTAGTTCTTTTCGGACAGACGAGAACTATGGCTACACCTTC
TRBD1	TRBV11-2	TRBJ1-1	-	CASSFEGAAFF	TGTGCCAGCAGCTTTGAGGGGGCAGCTTTCTTT
-	TRBV5-1	TRBJ2-7	-	CASSWGWGRVYEQYF	TGCGCCAGCAGCTGGGGTTGGGGCAGGGTATACGAGCAGTACTTC
-	TRBV19	TRBJ1-5	-	CASSTPEGGLYSNQPQHF	TGTGCCAGTAGCACCCCGGAGGGAGGGCTTTATAGCAATCAGCCCCAGCATTTT
-	TRBV6-1	TRBJ2-7	-	CASSEERWSYEQYF	TGTGCCAGCAGTGAAGAGAGGTGGAGTTACGAGCAGTACTTC
TRBD1	TRBV5-8	TRBJ1-6	-	CASSFGQGNNSPLHF	TGTGCCAGCAGCTTCGGACAGGGGAATAATTCACCCCTCCACTTT
-	TRBV6-1	TRBJ1-5	-	CASSDALDRYSNQPQHF	TGTGCCAGCAGTGACGCCCTTGACAGATATAGCAATCAGCCCCAGCATTTT
TRBD2	TRBV5-1	TRBJ2-7	once	CASSFSTSGGAYEQYF	TGCGCCAGCAGCTTCTCGACTAGCGGGGGGGCCTACGAGCAGTACTTC
-	TRBV9	TRBJ1-3	-	CASSVATGREDTIYF	TGTGCCAGCAGCGTAGCAACAGGGCGGGAGGACACCATATATTTT
-	TRBV4-3	TRBJ1-3	-	CASSQGLRVDTIYF	TGCGCCAGCAGCCAGGGTCTCAGGGTGGACACCATATATTTT
TRBD1	TRBV5-5	TRBJ1-5	-	CASSFDRGYGQPQHF	TGTGCCAGCAGCTTCGACAGGGGCTATGGGCAGCCCCAGCATTTT
-	TRBV6-2/TRBV6-3	TRBJ1-1	once	CASSHSQGEAFF	TGTGCCAGCAGCCACTCGCAGGGAGAAGCTTTCTTT
-	TRBV28	TRBJ1-6	-	CASRGGLDRTNSPLHF	TGTGCCAGCAGGGGGGGTCTCGACAGAACTAATTCACCCCTCCACTTT
-	TRBV5-6	TRBJ1-1	-	CASSLQANTEAFF	TGTGCCAGCAGCCTACAGGCTAACACTGAAGCTTTCTTT
TRBD1	TRBV5-8	TRBJ2-6	-	CASSARQGSGANVLTF	TGTGCCAGCAGCGCCCGACAGGGCTCTGGGGCCAACGTCCTGACTTTC
-	TRBV18	TRBJ1-1	once	CASSLAGGSNTEAFF	TGTGCCAGCTCACTTGCCGGGGGGTCGAACACTGAAGCTTTCTTT
TRBD2	TRBV11-3	TRBJ2-5	-	CASSHYSGGAQKALDQYF	TGTGCCAGCAGTCACTACAGCGGGGGGGCCCAGAAAGCCTTGGACCAGTACTTC
-	TRBV9	TRBJ1-6	-	CASSVGALNSPLHF	TGTGCCAGCAGCGTAGGGGCACTTAATTCACCCCTCCACTTT
-	TRBV11-3	TRBJ1-1	many	CASSLDPQFGGNTEAFF	TGTGCCAGCAGCTTAGATCCCCAATTCGGGGGGAACACTGAAGCTTTCTTT
-	TRBV5-1	TRBJ1-2	-	CASSFTGLDYGYTF	TGCGCCAGCAGTTTCACAGGGTTGGACTATGGCTACACCTTC
-	TRBV21-1	TRBJ2-7	few	CASSKGDRGQGYEQYF	TGTGCCAGCAGCAAAGGGGACAGGGGACAGGGCTACGAGCAGTACTTC
-	TRBV6-5	TRBJ2-7	-	CASSYSGNPYEQYF	TGTGCCAGCAGTTACTCCGGTAACCCTTACGAGCAGTACTTC